The 16 T cell receptor beta chains listed next were all sequenced from one sample in a study of T cell responses to AZD1222 COVID-19 vaccine (dated by TCRdb to the early 2020s). In the paper's terms, the time point label means: about 28 days (+/-7) after the second vaccine dose. Library preparation employed the immunoSEQ multiplex PCR assay. Sourced from immuneACCESS, this table was stored by TCRdb with only in-frame sequences that have V and J called. A share of the clones is absent; for the studies checked, an unresolved V gene accounts for under half, and the remainder has no known explanation. Across this sample there are about 180,000 clones, with almost 90% seen only once. 11% of the sample belongs to the ten largest clones. Material: peripheral blood, obtained 28 days after the second AZD1222 dose. These receptors were taken from an adult who received the AZD1222 COVID-19 vaccine.

J is TRBJ2-5 and V is TRBV5-1; either TRBD1 or TRBD2 may fit D (5 bases each). The germline V and J ends were trimmed by 4 bases and 5 bases, with 12 bases remaining between them. The CDR3 extends over 13 amino acids. Germline lookup yields CDR1 SGHRS and CDR2 YFSETQ. The CDR3 nucleotides read TGCGCCAGCAGCCCCCCGGGGCGGGAGACCCAGTACTTC. As protein: CASSPPGRETQYF.

The V and J genes are TRBV12-3 or TRBV12-4 and TRBJ1-4; possible D gene TRBD1, 5 bases. The CDR3 covers 13 residues. The V and J ends lost 6 bases and 8 bases respectively, with 13 bases between them. CDR3 in DNA: TGTGCCAGCAGAGGGACGGTCGGGGAAAAACTGTTTTTT. As protein: CASRGTVGEKLFF.

This chain links TRBV7-2 with TRBJ2-5; D may be TRBD1 (6 bases). Germline V CDR1 and CDR2: SGHTA, FQGNSA. V lost 6 bases and J lost 2, with 13 bases in between. The length of the CDR3 is 14 residues. For the CDR3, the DNA is TGTGCCAGCAGTTCTGGACAGCAGCAAGAGACCCAGTACTTC. Amino acid sequence: CASSSGQQQETQYF.

J is TRBJ2-5 and V is TRBV7-9, with TRBD1 matching over 9 bases. V shed 7 bases, J shed 5 bases, and the junction held 14 bases outside the gene matches. CDR1 is SEHNR and CDR2 is FQNEAQ in the germline V gene (reference sequence). The CDR3 length is 16 residues. For the CDR3, the DNA is TGTGCCAGCACCCTCACAGGGGGCGCCGAGGGGGAGACCCAGTACTTC. Encoded protein: CASTLTGGAEGETQYF.

The chain employs TRBV30 and TRBJ1-1; D is possibly TRBD1 (5 bases). Trimming shortened V by 3 bases and J by 1 base, and 9 bases separated the two germline ends. The CDR3 contains 13 residues. From germline, CDR1 is GTSNPN and CDR2 SVGIG (reference sequence). CDR3 residues: CAWRGPSNTEAFF. CDR3 bases: TGTGCCTGGAGGGGACCTTCGAACACTGAAGCTTTCTTT.

This clone was seen just once. The chain couples TRBV7-2 to TRBJ1-5; D not certain. With 5 bases removed from V and 7 bases from J, the gap between germline ends came to 12 bases. CDR3 length: 13 amino acids. Germline assignment: CDR1 SGHTA and CDR2 FQGNSA. Here the CDR3 reads CASSAREGQPQHF. In DNA, the CDR3 is TGTGCCAGCAGCGCACGCGAGGGCCAGCCCCAGCATTTT.

This clone was found once. The V and J genes are TRBV5-4 and TRBJ2-5, with D possibly matching TRBD1 (5 bases). The germline CDR1 and CDR2 sequences are SGHNT and YYREEE (reference sequence). This CDR3 has 15 amino acids. Trimming left V 4 bases short and J 5 bases short, with 18 bases between. The CDR3 DNA reads as TGTGCCAGCAGCCCAGGGCTAGAGGTGGGTGAGACCCAGTACTTC. Amino acids: CASSPGLEVGETQYF.

V and J are TRBV2 and TRBJ1-5; 10 bases are a match to TRBD1. The CDR3 has 15 amino acids. The V gene's germline CDR1 is SNHLY and CDR2 FYNNEI. J lost 0 bases, V lost 5 bases, and 1 base had no gene match. The CDR3: CASSRDRGSNQPQHF. Written as DNA, the CDR3 is TGTGCCAGCAGTCGGGACAGGGGTAGCAATCAGCCCCAGCATTTT.

On this clone itself: Other nucleotide sequences from this sample produce the same CDR3. The rearrangement uses TRBV12-3 or TRBV12-4 and TRBJ1-3; D ambiguous. The CDR3 runs to 13 residues. V lost 1 base and J lost 4, with 5 bases in between. In DNA form, the CDR3 reads TGTGCCAGCAGTTTAGGGCCCGGAAACACCATATATTTT. As protein: CASSLGPGNTIYF.

The V call is TRBV11-2, the J call TRBJ2-3, with 7 bases matching TRBD2. Germline CDR1 and CDR2: SGHAT and FQNNGV. The CDR3 runs to 12 residues. Losses at the gene ends were 4 bases for V and 10 bases for J; bases not matched to a gene: 5. DNA of the CDR3: TGTGCCAGCAGCTCGACTAGCCGGGCGCAGTATTTT. Residues: CASSSTSRAQYF.

J is TRBJ2-7 and V is TRBV18, with D unclear. The CDR3 is 12 residues long. Germline V gene data show CDR1 as KGHSH and CDR2 as LQKENI. V shed 2 bases and J shed 7 bases, with 9 bases lying between them. The DNA of the CDR3 is TGTGCCAGCTCACCAAAGGGCGGAGAGCAGTACTTC. Protein: CASSPKGGEQYF.

V and J are TRBV4-3 and TRBJ2-2, with a weak D call TRBD1 (6 bases). Germline CDR1 and CDR2: LGHNA and YSLEER. The ends were cut back, 1 base at V and 0 bases at J, with 9 bases in the middle. CDR3 length: 16 amino acids. For the CDR3, the DNA is TGCGCCAGCAGCCAAGCCGGACAGTCGAACACCGGGGAGCTGTTTTTT. Its protein product is CASSQAGQSNTGELFF.

This clone has a handful of counts. Different DNA sequences within this sample yield the same CDR3. The J gene is TRBJ2-7, the V gene TRBV7-9, with D perhaps being TRBD1 or TRBD2 (5 bases each). The V and J ends lost 3 bases and 2 bases respectively, with 11 bases between them. The CDR3 is made up of 14 amino acids. Germline CDR1 and CDR2: SEHNR and FQNEAQ (reference sequence). The CDR3 here is CASSLGDGPYEQYF. The DNA for the CDR3 is TGTGCCAGCAGCTTGGGGGACGGTCCCTACGAGCAGTACTTC.

V gene TRBV9 combines with J gene TRBJ1-2; D may be TRBD1 (5 bases). Per germline, CDR1 SGDLS and CDR2 YYNGEE. Trimming left V 4 bases short and J 8 bases short, with 18 bases between. CDR3 length: 14 residues. The CDR3 sequence: CASSIRDLGVGYTF. The CDR3 coding sequence is TGTGCCAGCAGCATACGGGACCTCGGCGTGGGCTACACCTTC. Drawing the rest from reference TRBV9 and TRBJ1-2, the complete variable domain is DSGVTQTPKHLITATGQRVTLRCSPRSGDLSVYWYQQSLDQGLQFLIQYYNGEERAKGNILERFSAQQFPDLHSELNLSSLELGDSALYFCASSIRDLGVGYTFGSGTRLTVV.

The CDR3 DNA reads as TGTGCCAGCAGCGGAGGCAGTCCCGACATCATGAACACTGAAGCTTTCTTT. Residues: CASSGGSPDIMNTEAFF. The chain couples TRBV9 to TRBJ1-1; D not resolved. V was trimmed by 3 bases and J by 0 bases, leaving 18 bases between them. The CDR3 covers 17 residues. Germline V lookup: CDR1 SGDLS, CDR2 YYNGEE.

The rearrangement joins TRBV3-1 (or the pseudogene TRBV3-2) to TRBJ1-1; D possibly corresponds to TRBD1 (6 bases). Germline lookup yields CDR1 LGHDT and CDR2 YNNKEL (reference sequence). CDR3 length: 14 amino acids. The germline V and J ends were trimmed by 5 bases and 0 bases, with 10 bases remaining between them. The CDR3 region has the DNA TGTGCCAGCAGCACCTACAGGGTGAACACTGAAGCTTTCTTT. It encodes CASSTYRVNTEAFF.